Below are 19 T cell receptor beta chains sequenced from a single sample in a study of blood T cell repertoires in COVID-19. Data came from immunoSEQ multiplex PCR; TCRdb stores just in-frame clones and leaves some out. The sample carries 98,000 or so clones, about 85% recorded once. The sample consisted of peripheral blood. Source of these receptors: a woman in her 70s with acute or convalescent COVID-19.

This sequence joins TRBV28 and TRBJ2-3, with 7 bases fitting TRBD2. This CDR3 has 18 residues. J lost 5 bases, V lost 1 base, and 15 bases had no gene match. Germline V gene data show CDR1 as MDHEN and CDR2 as SYDVKM. CDR3 residues: CASSLYSLMRENKDTQYF. DNA of the CDR3: TGTGCCAGCAGTTTATATAGTCTCATGCGGGAGAACAAAGATACGCAGTATTTT.

The V and J genes are TRBV2 and TRBJ1-2; D possibly corresponds to TRBD1 (6 bases). Germline V gene sequence: CDR1 SNHLY, CDR2 FYNNEI. The ends were cut back, 6 bases at V and 8 bases at J, with 28 bases in the middle. The CDR3 runs to 17 residues. The CDR3 DNA reads as TGTGCCAGCAGAACCATCGGCTCGTCAGGGGCGCAGGAGGGCTACACCTTC. Translating gives CASRTIGSSGAQEGYTF.

This chain links TRBV3-1 (or the pseudogene TRBV3-2) with TRBJ1-3; D is unresolved. V lost 6 bases, J lost 0 bases, and 6 bases lay in between. CDR1 LGHDT and CDR2 YNNKEL come from the germline V gene (reference sequence). The CDR3 extends over 13 amino acids. The DNA for the CDR3 is TGTGCCAGCAGTCAGATCTCTGGAAACACCATATATTTT. Amino acid sequence: CASSQISGNTIYF.

On this clone itself: An end of the junction differs from the germline gene, which may be a read error. The DNA of the CDR3 is TGTGCCAGCAGTGCTCACAGGGGAGGACCCAATCGGCCCCAGCATTTT. Translation gives CASSAHRGGPNRPQHF. The V and J genes are TRBV28 and TRBJ1-5, with 7 bases that match TRBD1. The CDR3 runs to 16 residues. CDR1 MDHEN and CDR2 SYDVKM come from the germline V gene. Filled out from reference TRBV28 and TRBJ1-5, the complete variable domain reads DVKVTQSSRYLVKRTGEKVFLECVQDMDHENMFWYRQDPGLGLRLIYFSYDVKMKEKGDIPEGYSVSREKKERFSLILESASTNQTSMYLCASSAHRGGPNRPQHFGDGTRLSIL.

V and J are TRBV3-1 (or the pseudogene TRBV3-2) and TRBJ1-1; D uncertain. The germline V and J ends were trimmed by 4 bases and 0 bases, with 15 bases remaining between them. Germline values: CDR1 LGHDT, CDR2 YNNKEL (reference sequence). The CDR3 spans 16 residues. The CDR3 DNA follows: TGTGCCAGCAGCCTGGCAGGAGGGTTATTGAACACTGAAGCTTTCTTT. Amino acid sequence: CASSLAGGLLNTEAFF.

The gene calls are TRBV6-5 and TRBJ1-3; TRBD1 is a possible D gene (5 bases). The V gene's germline CDR1 is MNHEY and CDR2 SVGAGI. This CDR3 region has 12 residues. The V end lost 8 bases, the J end lost 3 bases, and 8 bases lay between the germline ends. The DNA for the CDR3 is TGTGCCAGCGGCCAGGGTGGAAACACCATATATTTT. It yields the protein CASGQGGNTIYF.

This chain connects TRBV7-9 to TRBJ1-1; perhaps TRBD1 as D (6 bases). CDR1 and CDR2 (germline): SEHNR, FQNEAQ (reference sequence). The CDR3 has 13 residues. V was pared by 3 bases and J by 1 base, with 6 bases between. CDR3 amino acids: CASSLGANTEAFF. The CDR3 DNA sequence: TGTGCCAGCAGCTTGGGGGCGAACACTGAAGCTTTCTTT.

The chain joins TRBV9 to TRBJ1-5; 7 bases align to TRBD1. This CDR3 is 17 amino acids long. Germline trimming cut 0 bases from V and 0 bases from J; bases unmatched to any gene: 6. Germline V gene sequence: CDR1 SGDLS, CDR2 YYNGEE. In DNA form, the CDR3 reads TGTGCCAGCAGCGTAGGCCCAGGGGGATATAGCAATCAGCCCCAGCATTTT. Translation gives CASSVGPGGYSNQPQHF.

This chain links TRBV7-8 with TRBJ1-5, with D unclear. The CDR3 totals 15 residues. V lost 3 bases to trimming and J lost 0 bases, with 9 bases between them. In germline, CDR1 is SGHVS, CDR2 FQNEAQ. The CDR3 reads CASSFGRVSNQPQHF. In nucleotides, the CDR3 is TGTGCCAGCAGCTTTGGGCGGGTTAGCAATCAGCCCCAGCATTTT.

This chain joins TRBV19 and TRBJ2-6, with D possibly matching TRBD2 (5 bases). Trimming removed 5 bases from V and 0 bases from J, with 8 bases in between. The CDR3 runs to 15 residues. Germline assignment: CDR1 LNHDA and CDR2 SQIVND (reference sequence). The CDR3, as DNA: TGTGCCAGTAGTCCCGGGAACTCTGGGGCCAACGTCCTGACTTTC. It translates to CASSPGNSGANVLTF.

V gene TRBV5-4 combines with J gene TRBJ2-4, with D perhaps matching TRBD1 (6 bases). Germline V gene data show CDR1 as SGHNT and CDR2 as YYREEE (reference sequence). This CDR3 region has 13 residues. V was pared by 4 bases and J by 3 bases, with 8 bases between. The CDR3 sequence: CASSGDNKNIQYF. DNA for the CDR3: TGTGCCAGCAGCGGGGACAACAAAAACATTCAGTACTTC.

This chain joins TRBV6-6 and TRBJ1-5, with D possibly matching TRBD1 (6 bases). V lost 3 bases and J lost 2, with 14 bases in between. The germline CDR1 and CDR2 sequences are MNHNY and SVGAGI (reference sequence). This CDR3 contains 16 residues. CDR3 coding DNA: TGTGCCAGCAGTTATTCGGGGGGCTGGGGCAATCAGCCCCAGCATTTT. This translates into CASSYSGGWGNQPQHF.

The chain carries TRBV27 and TRBJ1-3; no firm D call. V was trimmed by 8 bases and J by 0 bases, leaving 8 bases between them. This CDR3 has 13 amino acids. Germline V CDR1 and CDR2: MNHEY, SMNVEV (reference sequence). For the CDR3, the DNA is TGTGCCAGCTTACCACACTCTGGAAACACCATATATTTT. Translation: CASLPHSGNTIYF.

The chain carries TRBV4-1 and TRBJ2-2; no clear D gene. From germline, CDR1 is MGHRA and CDR2 YSYEKL. The CDR3 runs to 14 residues. The V end was cut by 3 bases, the J end by 5 bases, with 10 bases between. The CDR3 reads CASSHYPLTGELFF. In DNA form, the CDR3 reads TGCGCCAGCAGCCACTACCCTCTTACCGGGGAGCTGTTTTTT.

The rearrangement links TRBV7-3 to TRBJ1-6, with 12 bases fitting TRBD1. Germline CDR1 is SGHTA and CDR2 is FQGTGA. Unmatched junction bases numbered 5, after V lost 2 bases and J lost 12 bases. The CDR3 spans 15 residues. CDR3 sequence reads: CASSLGTGGVQPLHF. In DNA, the CDR3 is TGTGCCAGCAGCTTAGGGACAGGGGGCGTTCAACCCCTCCACTTT.

The rearrangement links TRBV7-8 to TRBJ2-7; D is perhaps TRBD2 (6 bases). V lost 0 bases to trimming and J lost 0 bases, with 12 bases between them. Germline lookup yields CDR1 SGHVS and CDR2 FQNEAQ. This CDR3 is built from 16 residues. DNA for the CDR3: TGTGCCAGCAGCTTAGCGTCTAGCGTAGGCTCCTACGAGCAGTACTTC. It yields the protein CASSLASSVGSYEQYF.

DNA for the CDR3: TGTGCCAGCAGCTTGGGGGACAGGGCGGTGACATGGAATCAGCCCCAGCATTTT. Amino acid sequence: CASSLGDRAVTWNQPQHF. The rearrangement uses TRBV7-2 and TRBJ1-5, with 9 bases lining up with TRBD1. Trimming at V came to 3 bases and at J to 4 bases, leaving 13 bases not matched to a gene. Germline loops: CDR1 SGHTA, CDR2 FQGNSA. The CDR3 is 18 residues long. Combining the CDR3 with reference TRBV7-2 and TRBJ1-5 gives the whole variable domain GAGVSQSPSNKVTEKGKDVELRCDPISGHTALYWYRQSLGQGLEFLIYFQGNSAPDKSGLPSDRFSAERTGGSVSTLTIQRTQQEDSAVYLCASSLGDRAVTWNQPQHFGDGTRLSIL.

The chain recombines TRBV18 with TRBJ1-5; tentatively, D is TRBD1 (5 bases). V was clipped by 3 bases and J by 0 bases, with 18 bases between them. The germline CDR1 and CDR2 sequences are KGHSH and LQKENI. This CDR3 has 18 amino acids. CDR3 region: CASSPRQPADNSNQPQHF. In DNA form, the CDR3 reads TGTGCCAGCTCACCGCGACAGCCCGCGGATAATAGCAATCAGCCCCAGCATTTT.

V and J are TRBV6-5 and TRBJ1-2; no definite D call. Germline values: CDR1 MNHEY, CDR2 SVGAGI. The ends were cut back, 4 bases at V and 7 bases at J, with 16 bases in the middle. There are 14 residues in the CDR3. The DNA for the CDR3 is TGTGCCAGCAGTTTAACGCAGGTCTACGGTGGCTACACCTTC. Protein sequence: CASSLTQVYGGYTF.